This T cell receptor (beta chain) was profiled in a study of shared clonotypes between healthy human individuals. Study as a whole: CD4 naive and memory got three plates each, CD8 naive two, CD8 memory one.

Overall study results and limits: Non-shared clonotypes had lower generation probabilities than clonotypes shared by all four sorted-subset donors.

This clone was counted once. Antigen specificity is unknown. Germline lookup yields CDR1 MDHEN and CDR2 SYDVKM. V lost 6 bases, J lost 4 bases, and 10 bases stayed unmatched. This CDR3 contains 16 residues. Data came from immunoSEQ multiplex PCR; TCRdb stores just in-frame clones and leaves some out. The data contain a few million clones, more than 80% of them seen just once; the ten biggest clones take up under 0.45%. The V call is TRBV28, the J call TRBJ2-7; TRBD2 matches 12 bases. This TCR came from a man aged 18 to 29 in good health. Some clones in this sample may be carry-over from other donors' samples. The specimen was naive CD4+ T cells from PBMCs. Described subset: CD45RA+ positively selected. CDR3 amino acids: CASRTSGSGGVYEQYF. The DNA of the CDR3 is TGTGCCAGCAGGACTAGCGGGAGTGGAGGGGTGTACGAGCAGTACTTC.